A selection of T cell receptor beta chains follows, all from one sample in a study of cytomegalovirus exposure and HLA in healthy donors. Here immunoSEQ multiplex PCR was the method, and the copy in TCRdb shows in-frame clones only, minus some. Of 150,000 to 200,000 clones listed, 70% to 85% are singletons. The sample taken for sequencing was PBMCs. Receptors were obtained from a boy aged 2 to 10 in good health and CMV-seronegative. CDR3s include the opening cysteine and the closing phenylalanine or tryptophan. A D gene is named only where the DNA matches it firmly. Clone size is stated in some rows and not others, as once, few, many or a class when expanded.

TRBV6-5	NA	TRBJ2-3	NA	TGTGCCAGCAGTTACTCCCGGGTTCCTAGCACAGATACGCAGTATTTT	CASSYSRVPSTDTQYF
TRBV2	NA	TRBJ2-7	NA	TGTGCCAGCAAGCAGGATAGTCCATCTTCCTACGAGCAGTACTTC	CASKQDSPSSYEQYF
TRBV11-2	NA	TRBJ1-6	TRBD1	TGTGCCAGCAGCGGTTACAGGGGCCCTAATTCACCCCTCCACTTT	CASSGYRGPNSPLHF
TRBV29-1	NA	TRBJ1-6	TRBD1	TGCAGCGTTCCCGGACAGGAGAGCAATTCACCCCTCCACTTT	CSVPGQESNSPLHF
TRBV10-3	NA	TRBJ1-2	TRBD1	TGTGCCATCAGTGGGTCGGGCAGGGGGGACTATGGCTACACCTTC	CAISGSGRGDYGYTF
TRBV7-9	NA	TRBJ2-1	TRBD2	TGTGCCAGCAGCTTAGATTGGAATAGCGGGGGGGGTATGAATGAGCAGTTCTTC	CASSLDWNSGGGMNEQFF
TRBV4-3	NA	TRBJ2-3	NA	TGCGCCAGCAGCCAAGGCCCGCGGGATACGCAGTATTTT	CASSQGPRDTQYF
TRBV5-8	few	TRBJ2-6	NA	TGTGCCAGCAGCTTCATTAGGAGCTCTGGGGCCAACGTCCTGACTTTC	CASSFIRSSGANVLTF
TRBV7-9	NA	TRBJ1-3	TRBD1	TGTGCCAGCTGCAGGGGACAGGGGATTAGAGACACCATATATTTT	CASCRGQGIRDTIYF
TRBV6-6	NA	TRBJ2-7	NA	TGTGCCAGCAGTCACTCCATCTACGAGCAGTACTTC	CASSHSIYEQYF
TRBV5-4	NA	TRBJ2-7	NA	TGTGCCAGCAGCTTGGACCTGGGGGCGGCCTACGAGCAGTACTTC	CASSLDLGAAYEQYF
TRBV5-4	NA	TRBJ1-2	NA	TGTGCCAGCAGCTTGGGACGGGTCCCTGGCTACACCTTC	CASSLGRVPGYTF
TRBV7-2	NA	TRBJ1-2	TRBD1	TGTGCCAGCAGCTGGAACCGGGACAGCTATGGCTACACCTTC	CASSWNRDSYGYTF
TRBV2	NA	TRBJ1-1	TRBD1	TGTGCCAGCAGTGGTACAGGGGGCAGTGACACTGAAGCTTTCTTT	CASSGTGGSDTEAFF
TRBV5-1	NA	TRBJ2-6	NA	TGCGCCAGCAGAGTCAGCTCTGGGGCCAACGTCCTGACTTTC	CASRVSSGANVLTF
TRBV2	NA	TRBJ1-2	TRBD1	TGTGCCAGCGTCCTAGAGAGGGGGCGAGGCTATGGCTACACCTTC	CASVLERGRGYGYTF
TRBV9	NA	TRBJ2-3	NA	TGTGCCGGCCCAGGGAAATTGGGTACGCAGTATTTT	CAGPGKLGTQYF
TRBV19	NA	TRBJ1-2	TRBD1	TGTGCCAGTAGTATAGAAGGACAGGCCCTCTATGGCTACACCTTC	CASSIEGQALYGYTF
TRBV29-1	once	TRBJ2-1	TRBD1	TGCAGCGTTGTATACGGAGATCAGGGACAGGGGGATGAGCAGTTCTTC	CSVVYGDQGQGDEQFF
TRBV7-9	NA	TRBJ1-4	NA	TGTGCCAGCAGCTTATCCACGACGGGAGAAAAACTGTTTTTT	CASSLSTTGEKLFF
TRBV11-1	NA	TRBJ2-3	TRBD2	TGTGCCAGCAGCCATAGCGGGGGGACCACAGATACGCAGTATTTT	CASSHSGGTTDTQYF
TRBV27	NA	TRBJ2-3	NA	TGTGCCAGCAGTTTCGTAGCGGATAGGGATACGCAGTATTTT	CASSFVADRDTQYF
TRBV5-6	NA	TRBJ1-2	TRBD1	TGTGCCAGCAGCGCCGCCCCCGGGACAGGGGTCGGCTACACCTTC	CASSAAPGTGVGYTF
TRBV27	NA	TRBJ2-3	NA	TGTGCCAGCAGTCGGACTACCTGGGGATTGGGTACGCAGTATTTT	CASSRTTWGLGTQYF
TRBV7-9	NA	TRBJ2-7	NA	TGTGCCAGCAGCTTAACCCAGACCTACGAGCAGTACTTC	CASSLTQTYEQYF
TRBV4-1	few	TRBJ2-7	NA	TGCGCCAGCAGCCAAGTTGGAAGCGGCGAGCAGTACTTC	CASSQVGSGEQYF
TRBV5-1	NA	TRBJ2-7	TRBD1	TGCGCCAGCAGTTCAGGACAGGGGGCTCCCTACGAGCAGTACTTC	CASSSGQGAPYEQYF
TRBV20-1	once	TRBJ1-2	NA	NA	CSAGWGNGNPF
TRBV27	NA	TRBJ2-2	TRBD2	TGTGCCACCAGCGGGGGCGGGGAGCTGTTTTTT	CATSGGGELFF
TRBV6-1	NA	TRBJ1-2	TRBD1	TGTGCCAGCAGTGAATATCGGTTGGGACAGGAGGACTATGGCTACACCTTC	CASSEYRLGQEDYGYTF
TRBV7-2	NA	TRBJ2-3	NA	TGTGCCAGCAGCTTAATCTATAGCGGAACGGCGAATACGCAGTATTTT	CASSLIYSGTANTQYF
TRBV6-5	NA	TRBJ1-1	NA	TGTGCCAGCAGTTCCCCGACACCGAACACTGAAGCTTTCTTT	CASSSPTPNTEAFF